This TCR beta chain appears in the sequencing data of a study of response to subunit inactivated influenza vaccine. Findings and limits, study-wide: Authors suggested seasonal influenza vaccinations each recruit few new T cells.

A single record per CDR3 protein comes from TCRdb applying MiXCR to the RT-PCR reads. The table has some 480,000 distinct CDR3 sequences, approximately 11% seen once. As to this clonotype: Its antigen is undetermined.

Germline-derived CDR1 and CDR2 are SGDLS and YYNGEE. CDR3 length: 13 amino acids. Deletions cut 1 base from V and 2 bases from J, with 4 bases between. The chain combines TRBV9 with TRBJ2-1; D remains ambiguous. The clonotype was recovered from a man aged 50 or older who received an inactivated influenza vaccine. The sample in question was PBMCs from blood, obtained more than 35 days after vaccination. CDR3: CASSVTAYNEQFF. DNA for the CDR3: TGTGCCAGCAGCGTAACGGCCTACAATGAGCAGTTCTTC. The whole variable domain, filled in from reference TRBV9 and TRBJ2-1, reads DSGVTQTPKHLITATGQRVTLRCSPRSGDLSVYWYQQSLDQGLQFLIQYYNGEERAKGNILERFSAQQFPDLHSELNLSSLELGDSALYFCASSVTAYNEQFFGPGTRLTVL.